This entry lists 10 T cell receptor beta chains sequenced from one sample in a study of blood T cell repertoires in COVID-19. Data came from immunoSEQ multiplex PCR; TCRdb stores just in-frame clones and leaves some out. This table has approximately 170,000 clones, under 85% appearing once. Sample: peripheral blood. The receptors stem from a man aged 65 to 79 who had recovered from COVID-19.

The chain couples TRBV19 to TRBJ2-7; 8 nucleotides line up with TRBD1. The V and J ends lost 6 bases and 7 bases, in that order; junction bases with no gene match: 8. CDR1 is LNHDA, CDR2 SQIVND, per germline (reference sequence). CDR3 length: 13 amino acids. In DNA, the CDR3 is TGTGCCAGTAGGGGACAGGCCACATGGGAGCAGTACTTC. This encodes CASRGQATWEQYF. Combining the CDR3 with reference TRBV19 and TRBJ2-7 gives the whole variable domain DGGITQSPKYLFRKEGQNVTLSCEQNLNHDAMYWYRQDPGQGLRLIYYSQIVNDFQKGDIAEGYSVSREKKESFPLTVTSAQKNPTAFYLCASRGQATWEQYFGPGTRLTVT.

The chain is built from TRBV9 and TRBJ1-3, with 7 bases aligning to TRBD1. Germline V gives CDR1 SGDLS, CDR2 YYNGEE. With V trimmed by 3 bases and J by 0 bases, 3 bases remained unmatched. This CDR3 has 15 residues. The CDR3 loop reads CASSGGGFSGNTIYF. The CDR3 DNA is TGTGCCAGCAGCGGAGGGGGCTTCTCTGGAAACACCATATATTTT.

V and J are TRBV6-5 and TRBJ1-1; D remains unclear. This CDR3 contains 11 residues. Germline V lookup: CDR1 MNHEY, CDR2 SVGAGI. V lost 2 bases and J 8 bases, leaving 6 bases between the germline ends. CDR3 DNA sequence: TGTGCCAGCAGTTACCTATCCGAAGCTTTCTTT. Protein sequence: CASSYLSEAFF.

V gene TRBV9 combines with J gene TRBJ1-4; D gene ambiguous. Germline V gene sequence: CDR1 SGDLS, CDR2 YYNGEE. The V and J ends lost 4 bases and 0 bases respectively, with 10 bases between them. This CDR3 comprises 15 residues. CDR3 coding DNA: TGTGCCAGCAGCCCCCGAGGTGCAACTAATGAAAAACTGTTTTTT. This codes for CASSPRGATNEKLFF.

The genes are TRBV24-1 and TRBJ2-1, with TRBD2 identical over 10 bases. This CDR3 has 13 amino acids. The V gene's germline CDR1 is KGHDR and CDR2 SFDVKD. V was clipped by 6 bases and J by 6 bases; unmatched bases: 1. This CDR3 is CATSRTSGNEQFF. As DNA, the CDR3 is TGTGCCACCAGTAGGACTAGCGGCAATGAGCAGTTCTTC.

The rearrangement uses TRBV2 and TRBJ2-3; the match to TRBD1 covers 8 bases. Unmatched junction bases numbered 18, after V lost 5 bases and J lost 2 bases. This CDR3 is built from 19 residues. CDR1 SNHLY and CDR2 FYNNEI come from the germline V gene. This chain's CDR3 is CASSPSLGFDRGNTDTQYF. CDR3 DNA: TGTGCCAGCAGTCCTTCACTGGGGTTCGACAGGGGAAACACAGATACGCAGTATTTT.

The V and J genes are TRBV6-6 and TRBJ2-5; 7 bases match TRBD2. CDR3 length equals 15 residues. Germline assignment: CDR1 MNHNY and CDR2 SVGAGI (reference sequence). J was trimmed by 3 bases and V by 7 bases; bases with no gene match: 11. CDR3 in amino acids: CASTHSGGGKETQYF. The CDR3 nucleotides read TGTGCCAGCACTCACAGTGGGGGGGGAAAAGAGACCCAGTACTTC.

The chain carries TRBV18 and TRBJ2-7; D may be TRBD2 (5 bases). With 2 bases removed from V and 1 base from J, the gap between germline ends came to 12 bases. Germline V lookup: CDR1 KGHSH, CDR2 LQKENI. The CDR3 has 15 amino acids. This CDR3 reads CASSPGLTLSYEQYF. CDR3 sequence (DNA): TGTGCCAGCTCACCAGGACTCACCCTATCCTACGAGCAGTACTTC. The full variable domain, its missing parts supplied by reference TRBV18 and TRBJ2-7, is NAGVMQNPRHLVRRRGQEARLRCSPMKGHSHVYWYRQLPEEGLKFMVYLQKENIIDESGMPKERFSAEFPKEGPSILRIQQVVRGDSAAYFCASSPGLTLSYEQYFGPGTRLTVT.

The chain couples TRBV28 to TRBJ2-3, with D possibly being TRBD2 (6 bases). Germline-derived CDR1 and CDR2 are MDHEN and SYDVKM. V was pared by 5 bases and J by 6 bases, with 18 bases between. This CDR3 has 15 residues. The CDR3, as DNA: TGTGCCAGCAGTCTATTAACAGGACTAAGGGATACGCAGTATTTT. Protein: CASSLLTGLRDTQYF.

The chain couples TRBV2 to TRBJ2-3; a weak D match, TRBD2 (5 bases). This CDR3 contains 15 residues. The V end lost 3 bases, the J end lost 0 bases, and 10 bases lay between the germline ends. Germline V gives CDR1 SNHLY, CDR2 FYNNEI. The CDR3 sequence: CASSDVGASTDTQYF. The CDR3 DNA reads as TGTGCCAGCAGTGATGTGGGAGCGAGCACAGATACGCAGTATTTT.